Reported below is one T cell receptor (beta chain). Its antigen is not identified. The source of the sample is a study of blood T cells in healthy people across ages. Overall study findings and caveats: The study found TCR beta diversity correlated strongly with naive T cell percentage. A roughly linear fall in TCR beta diversity per million T cells was seen with increasing age.

Next came a second PCR, run for about 6 to 12 cycles, which used a sample-barcoded 5' primer along with a J-beta primer mix. In TCRdb, the 5' RACE reads were re-called with MiXCR into one record per CDR3 protein. The repertoire has 1 million or so distinct CDR3 sequences, approximately 25% of them found once; the top ten carry about 0.72%. The length of the CDR3 is 16 residues. V gave up 1 base and J gave up 6 bases; unmatched junction bases: 6. Germline V gives CDR1 MGHRA, CDR2 YSYEKL. The same specimen was also included in a second study, on T cells of mothers and their children. As that report states: Both sample barcodes and 2-4 random nucleotides came from the M1S primer of the second PCR. Overlap ran slightly, non-significantly higher for related than unrelated mother-child pairs.

This clonotype was sampled from a girl aged 2-10 years in good health. The V gene is TRBV4-1, the J gene TRBJ2-1; 10 nucleotides match TRBD2. Sequencing input: blood. CDR3 nucleotide sequence: TGCGCCAGCAGCCAAGGTAGCGGGAGGACGGGCAATGAGCAGTTCTTC. As protein: CASSQGSGRTGNEQFF.